Listed here is a single TCR beta chain. Using immunoSEQ multiplex PCR, the repertoire was profiled, and TCRdb retains in-frame clones only, with some absent. The table includes about 280,000 clones, approximately 80% detected once. Participants came from about two dozen US areas, aged about 18 to 95 years. Participants were placed into cohorts based on the clinical history they reported. These data come from a study of blood T cell repertoires in COVID-19. Whole-study context: Samples came from the United States, Italy and Spain, spanning acute and convalescent COVID-19. Sources were T cells, B-cell-depleted T cells, or PBMCs; the material itself was cDNA or gDNA.

Germline V CDR1 and CDR2: SGHNT, YENEEA. V dropped 4 bases and J dropped 5 bases, with 14 bases sitting between them. The CDR3 is made up of 14 amino acids. This sequence was found in a man between 35 and 55 years old who had been exposed to COVID-19. Sequenced material: PBMCs or T cells enriched from blood (not recorded which). V is TRBV11-3 and J is TRBJ2-5; maybe TRBD1 (5 bases). DNA of the CDR3: TGTGCCAGCAGCTCAAAGACAGAAGGGGAGACCCAGTACTTC. It is translated as CASSSKTEGETQYF.